The 11 T cell receptor beta chains below were found in one sample sequenced in a study of T cells after yellow fever vaccination. MiXCR was run by TCRdb on the 5' RACE reads, yielding one entry per CDR3 protein. The sample contains some 320,000 distinct CDR3 sequences, 8.7% of which appear only once. Specimen: PBMCs, collected on the day of the first yellow fever vaccination. These receptors were collected from a man in his late teens or twenties who received the YFV17D yellow fever vaccine.

This sequence joins TRBV20-1 and TRBJ2-7; D may be TRBD1 (5 bases). Trimming stripped 2 bases from V and 4 bases from J, with 9 bases between. CDR1 and CDR2 (germline): DFQATT, SNEGSKA (reference sequence). This CDR3 is 12 amino acids long. The DNA of the CDR3 is TGCAGTGCTAGAAGGCAGGGTTACGAGCAGTACTTC. As protein: CSARRQGYEQYF.

This chain links TRBV4-3 with TRBJ2-1; D gene unclear. Germline V gene lookup returns CDR1 LGHNA and CDR2 YSLEER. This CDR3 contains 15 residues. Trimming removed 4 bases at V and 1 base at J, with 11 bases between. In nucleotides, the CDR3 is TGCGCCAGCAGCCCCTCTAGAAAGTCCTACAATGAGCAGTTCTTC. Protein: CASSPSRKSYNEQFF.

This clonotype has a handful of counts. The chain employs TRBV12-3 or TRBV12-4 and TRBJ2-1, with 10 bases matching TRBD1. The CDR3 spans 16 residues. J gave up 0 bases and V 5 bases, and 4 bases lay outside the gene matches. The CDR3 DNA reads as TGTGCCAGCAGTCCGGGACAGGGGAGCTCCTACAATGAGCAGTTCTTC. Protein product: CASSPGQGSSYNEQFF.

This clonotype was picked up a small number of times. The J gene is TRBJ1-2, the V gene TRBV4-3; D is unresolved. Trimming cost V 1 base and J 4 bases, with 10 bases left between them. The CDR3 is 14 amino acids. Germline V CDR1 and CDR2: LGHNA, YSLEER. The chain's CDR3 is CASSQGPNSYGYTF. In nucleotides, the CDR3 is TGCGCCAGCAGCCAAGGGCCCAACAGCTATGGCTACACCTTC.

The rearrangement links TRBV6-1 to TRBJ1-5; possible D gene TRBD1, 5 bases. The CDR3 runs 15 residues. V was pared by 0 bases and J by 5 bases, with 11 bases between. Germline V CDR1 and CDR2: MNHNS, SASEGT. The CDR3 sequence is CASSEARGSYQPQHF. CDR3 in DNA: TGTGCCAGCAGTGAAGCGCGGGGCAGTTATCAGCCCCAGCATTTT.

V usage is TRBV20-1 and J usage is TRBJ2-5; possible D gene TRBD2, 5 bases. Trimming removed 6 bases at V and 5 bases at J, with 19 bases between. In germline, CDR1 is DFQATT, CDR2 SNEGSKA (reference sequence). The CDR3 is 14 residues long. CDR3 in amino acids: CSASSPLAGETQYF. In nucleotides, the CDR3 is TGCAGTGCCTCTAGCCCCCTCGCCGGGGAGACCCAGTACTTC.

This clonotype has just a few counts. The rearrangement joins TRBV18 to TRBJ2-4, with TRBD2 identical over 8 bases. CDR1 is KGHSH and CDR2 is LQKENI in the germline V gene. Germline trimming cut 3 bases from V and 6 bases from J; bases unmatched to any gene: 7. The CDR3 covers 15 residues. The CDR3 spells CASSPSTSGGNIQYF. CDR3 DNA sequence: TGTGCCAGCTCACCGTCTACTAGCGGAGGAAACATTCAGTACTTC.

J is TRBJ2-3 and V is TRBV12-3 or TRBV12-4; D remains unclear. V lost 7 bases and J 2 bases, leaving 13 bases between the germline ends. The CDR3 extends over 14 amino acids. CDR3 DNA: TGTGCCAGCACCCAACATTCGATCACAGATACGCAGTATTTT. The encoded protein is CASTQHSITDTQYF.

This rearrangement joins TRBV6-5 to TRBJ1-4; D is unclear. This CDR3 has 15 residues. V lost 0 bases and J lost 4, with 9 bases in between. Germline V lookup: CDR1 MNHEY, CDR2 SVGAGI. The CDR3 is CASSYSVTHNEKLFF. CDR3 nucleotide sequence: TGTGCCAGCAGTTACTCTGTCACACATAATGAAAAACTGTTTTTT.

The table lists this clonotype with a few counts. The chain combines TRBV27 with TRBJ1-3; D gene uncertain. V lost 5 bases to trimming and J lost 4 bases, with 18 bases between them. Germline V lookup: CDR1 MNHEY, CDR2 SMNVEV (reference sequence). The CDR3 has 16 amino acids. CDR3 sequence reads: CASSKAGGQRGNTIYF. As DNA, the CDR3 is TGTGCCAGCAGTAAGGCAGGCGGGCAGCGAGGAAACACCATATATTTT.

This chain links TRBV19 with TRBJ2-1; TRBD2 aligns across 9 bases. The trim removed 5 bases at V and 13 bases at J, leaving 15 bases unmatched. The V gene's germline CDR1 is LNHDA and CDR2 SQIVND (reference sequence). CDR3 length: 15 amino acids. This CDR3 reads CASSAVAGESLFQFF. The CDR3 coding sequence is TGTGCCAGTAGTGCCGTAGCGGGGGAATCCTTGTTTCAGTTCTTC.